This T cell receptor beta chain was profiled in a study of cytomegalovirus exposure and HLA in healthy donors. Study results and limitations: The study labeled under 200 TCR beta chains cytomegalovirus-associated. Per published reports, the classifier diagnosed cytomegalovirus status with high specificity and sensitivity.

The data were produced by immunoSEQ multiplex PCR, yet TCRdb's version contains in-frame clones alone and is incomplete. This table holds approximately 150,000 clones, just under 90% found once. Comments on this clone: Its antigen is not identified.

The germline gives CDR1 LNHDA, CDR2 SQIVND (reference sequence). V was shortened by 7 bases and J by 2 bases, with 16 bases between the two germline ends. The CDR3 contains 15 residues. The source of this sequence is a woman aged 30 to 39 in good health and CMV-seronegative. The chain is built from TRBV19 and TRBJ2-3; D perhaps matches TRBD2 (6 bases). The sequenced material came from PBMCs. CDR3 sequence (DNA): TGTGCCAGTAAAGCGGGCGCAATGATCACAGATACGCAGTATTTT. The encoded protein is CASKAGAMITDTQYF.